This entry lists 22 T cell receptor beta chains sequenced from one sample in a study of cytomegalovirus exposure and HLA in healthy donors. Amplification used 60 Vbeta primers and 13 Jbeta primers. Method: immunoSEQ multiplex PCR; TCRdb's copy keeps in-frame clones and lacks some. The sample holds some 140,000 clones; roughly three quarters are singletons and the top ten take more than 0.95%. Sequencing used PBMCs. Receptors originate from a young man in good health and CMV-seronegative.

This chain links TRBV27 with TRBJ2-7, with 10 bases that match TRBD1. The germline CDR1 and CDR2 sequences are MNHEY and SMNVEV (reference sequence). Unmatched junction bases numbered 6, after V lost 5 bases and J lost 5 bases. This CDR3 is built from 14 residues. CDR3 sequence: CASSPGQGLHEQYF. In DNA form, the CDR3 reads TGTGCCAGCAGTCCGGGACAGGGGTTACACGAGCAGTACTTC.

The chain has TRBV5-7 and TRBJ2-3; the match to TRBD2 covers 8 bases. TRBV5-7 is assigned to the ORF class and has an uncertain function. This CDR3 has 17 residues. The V and J ends lost 1 base and 1 base, in that order; junction bases with no gene match: 8. CDR3 loop: CASSLLGRGSCTDTQYF. As DNA, the CDR3 is TGTGCCAGCAGCTTGCTCGGGAGGGGCAGTTGCACAGATACGCAGTATTTT.

In regard to this clone: One end of the junction varies from germline; a read error may be responsible. The CDR3 DNA reads as TGTGCCACCAGCAGAGATCACCCGAAAGCTAATCCGCCCCAGCATTTT. Amino acid sequence: CATSRDHPKANPPQHF. The J gene is TRBJ1-5, the V gene TRBV15; no clear D gene. The CDR3 extends over 16 amino acids. The germline V gene has CDR1 LNHNV and CDR2 YYDKDF (reference sequence).

This clone was observed once. In DNA form, the CDR3 reads TGTGCCAGCAGTGTACCCTTGACAGGCTATAATTCACCCCTCCACTTT. It yields the protein CASSVPLTGYNSPLHF. The genes are TRBV2 and TRBJ1-6; the D gene is possibly TRBD1 (6 bases). The CDR3 has 16 amino acids. V gave up 4 bases and J gave up 3 bases, with 13 bases separating them. Germline V CDR1 and CDR2: SNHLY, FYNNEI.

The genes are TRBV19 and TRBJ2-1; D perhaps matches TRBD1 (6 bases). Germline V gene sequence: CDR1 LNHDA, CDR2 SQIVND (reference sequence). This CDR3 comprises 15 residues. V lost 6 bases and J lost 9, with 21 bases in between. The CDR3 reads CASSRRRQVGGEQFF. In DNA form, the CDR3 reads TGTGCCAGTAGCCGGAGGCGGCAGGTAGGGGGTGAGCAGTTCTTC.

V usage is TRBV7-6 and J usage is TRBJ1-5; perhaps TRBD1 as D (5 bases). This CDR3 is built from 13 residues. CDR1 is SGHVS and CDR2 is FNYEAQ in the germline V gene. V lost 5 bases and J 2 bases, leaving 7 bases between the germline ends. In DNA form, the CDR3 reads TGTGCCAGCAGCCCGGGGGGCAATCAGCCCCAGCATTTT. Protein: CASSPGGNQPQHF.

V and J are TRBV11-3 and TRBJ2-5; maybe TRBD1 (6 bases). This CDR3 has 16 amino acids. V was shortened by 5 bases and J by 2 bases, with 18 bases between the two germline ends. Per germline, CDR1 SGHNT and CDR2 YENEEA. CDR3 region: CASSPGVGRGQETQYF. CDR3 coding DNA: TGTGCCAGCAGCCCAGGGGTCGGCAGGGGACAAGAGACCCAGTACTTC. Full variable domain (remainder filled in from reference TRBV11-3 and TRBJ2-5): EAGVVQSPRYKIIEKKQPVAFWCNPISGHNTLYWYLQNLGQGPELLIRYENEEAVDDSQLPKDRFSAERLKGVDSTLKIQPAELGDSAVYLCASSPGVGRGQETQYFGPGTRLLVL.

The chain couples TRBV18 to TRBJ1-4; 7 nucleotides agree with TRBD1. CDR1 and CDR2 from the germline V gene are KGHSH and LQKENI. V lost 6 bases to trimming and J lost 6 bases; unmatched junction nucleotides: 13. This CDR3 spans 16 amino acids. This CDR3 reads CASSTLPGQRDEKLFF. In nucleotides, the CDR3 is TGTGCCAGCTCCACACTACCGGGACAGAGAGATGAAAAACTGTTTTTT. The full variable domain, completed using reference TRBV18 and TRBJ1-4, is NAGVMQNPRHLVRRRGQEARLRCSPMKGHSHVYWYRQLPEEGLKFMVYLQKENIIDESGMPKERFSAEFPKEGPSILRIQQVVRGDSAAYFCASSTLPGQRDEKLFFGSGTQLSVL.

This chain links TRBV7-9 with TRBJ1-5; D not resolved. V lost 1 base, J lost 3 bases, and 16 bases lay in between. This CDR3 is 17 amino acids long. Germline V gene lookup returns CDR1 SEHNR and CDR2 FQNEAQ (reference sequence). CDR3 DNA sequence: TGTGCCAGCAGCTTAGATACGGGGAAACAGATCAATCAGCCCCAGCATTTT. The encoded protein is CASSLDTGKQINQPQHF.

In this sample, this clone turned up a few times. The chain joins TRBV5-1 to TRBJ2-7; no clear D. The V end lost 4 bases, the J end lost 1 base, and 9 bases lay between the germline ends. In germline, CDR1 is SGHRS, CDR2 YFSETQ. The CDR3 extends over 13 amino acids. CDR3 in amino acids: CASSLIRSYEQYF. In nucleotides, the CDR3 is TGCGCCAGCAGCCTAATCAGGTCCTACGAGCAGTACTTC.

The V call is TRBV4-3, the J call TRBJ2-3; D may be TRBD1 (5 bases). V lost 0 bases and J 2 bases, leaving 18 bases between the germline ends. Germline CDR1 LGHNA, CDR2 YSLEER. This CDR3 has 18 residues. CDR3 residues: CASSQEQSRVLYTDTQYF. CDR3 sequence (DNA): TGCGCCAGCAGCCAAGAACAGTCCAGGGTCCTCTACACAGATACGCAGTATTTT.

Concerning this clone itself: Sequence at one end of the junction differs from germline and may be a read error. This chain connects TRBV2 to TRBJ1-3; the D gene is possibly TRBD1 (5 bases). This CDR3 is 13 amino acids long. Germline V gene data show CDR1 as SNHLY and CDR2 as FYNNEI. DNA for the CDR3: TGTGCCCGCAGTCGCCAGGGTGGAAACACCATATATTTT. Translating it yields CARSRQGGNTIYF.

V is TRBV7-2 and J is TRBJ1-2, with 8 positions matching TRBD1. The CDR3 is 13 amino acids. V shed 7 bases and J 4 bases; nucleotides not matched to a gene: 5. Per germline, CDR1 SGHTA and CDR2 FQGNSA. Written as DNA, the CDR3 is TGTGCCAGCACCAACACAGGGGGCTATGGCTACACCTTC. Residues: CASTNTGGYGYTF.

This chain links TRBV5-1 with TRBJ2-3; possible D gene TRBD2, 5 bases. Germline values: CDR1 SGHRS, CDR2 YFSETQ. V lost 3 bases and J lost 2, with 13 bases in between. The CDR3 runs 15 residues. DNA of the CDR3: TGCGCCAGCAGCTCTTTCGGGGAAATCACAGATACGCAGTATTTT. Translating it yields CASSSFGEITDTQYF. The complete variable domain, with remaining parts taken from reference TRBV5-1 and TRBJ2-3, reads KAGVTQTPRYLIKTRGQQVTLSCSPISGHRSVSWYQQTPGQGLQFLFEYFSETQRNKGNFPGRFSGRQFSNSRSEMNVSTLELGDSALYLCASSSFGEITDTQYFGPGTRLTVL.

This clone was counted a single time. The chain is built from TRBV4-1 and TRBJ1-2, with D perhaps TRBD1 (6 bases). Trimming stripped 2 bases from V and 5 bases from J, with 18 bases between. The germline gives CDR1 MGHRA, CDR2 YSYEKL. CDR3 length: 16 residues. The CDR3: CASSQPNGAGEYGYTF. CDR3 nucleotide sequence: TGCGCCAGCAGCCAACCTAACGGGGCAGGGGAATATGGCTACACCTTC.

The chain links TRBV2 to TRBJ1-5; maybe TRBD1 (6 bases). Trimming cost V 4 bases and J 1 base, with 11 bases left between them. Germline loops: CDR1 SNHLY, CDR2 FYNNEI. This CDR3 is 15 amino acids long. CDR3 residues: CASSVGGASNQPQHF. CDR3 DNA: TGTGCCAGCAGTGTTGGGGGCGCGAGCAATCAGCCCCAGCATTTT.

This clone has a single count. Other DNA variants within this sample encode the same CDR3. This sequence joins TRBV7-2 and TRBJ1-1, with 12 bases aligning to TRBD1. With 5 bases clipped from V and 1 base from J, the junction kept 11 bases outside the gene matches. Germline values: CDR1 SGHTA, CDR2 FQGNSA. The CDR3 consists of 18 residues. The chain's CDR3 is CASSPKAGQGAWNTEAFF. The CDR3 DNA follows: TGTGCCAGCAGCCCCAAGGCGGGACAGGGGGCATGGAACACTGAAGCTTTCTTT.

The rearrangement uses TRBV19 and TRBJ1-5; 8 nucleotides match TRBD1. Per the germline V gene, CDR1 is LNHDA and CDR2 is SQIVND (reference sequence). The V segment lost 5 bases and the J segment 6 bases; nucleotides outside the gene matches: 6. This CDR3 comprises 14 residues. The DNA for the CDR3 is TGTGCCAGTAGTGACACAGGGGGAAGTCAGCCCCAGCATTTT. Translating gives CASSDTGGSQPQHF. Looking up the rest from reference TRBV19 and TRBJ1-5 gives the full variable domain: DGGITQSPKYLFRKEGQNVTLSCEQNLNHDAMYWYRQDPGQGLRLIYYSQIVNDFQKGDIAEGYSVSREKKESFPLTVTSAQKNPTAFYLCASSDTGGSQPQHFGDGTRLSIL.

This clone was counted a few times. This chain connects TRBV6-1 to TRBJ1-1; D is unclear. V gave up 7 bases and J gave up 1 base, with 7 bases separating them. The CDR3 is made up of 12 amino acids. In germline, CDR1 is MNHNS, CDR2 SASEGT. CDR3 loop: CASTTANTEAFF. The DNA for the CDR3 is TGTGCCAGCACTACAGCGAACACTGAAGCTTTCTTT.

The rearrangement links TRBV11-2 to TRBJ1-2; 8 nucleotides match TRBD1. Unmatched junction bases numbered 10, after V lost 1 base and J lost 3 bases. Germline CDR1 reads SGHAT; CDR2 reads FQNNGV. The CDR3 runs to 17 residues. Here the CDR3 reads CASSLGSPGQEDYGYTF. The CDR3 region has the DNA TGTGCCAGCAGCTTAGGTAGTCCGGGACAGGAGGACTATGGCTACACCTTC.

The chain links TRBV11-2 to TRBJ2-5; TRBD1 matches at 9 bases. Germline V gives CDR1 SGHAT, CDR2 FQNNGV. After removal of 5 bases from V and 4 bases from J, the junction contained 8 bases not matched to a gene. This CDR3 is built from 15 residues. CDR3 nucleotide sequence: TGTGCCAGCAGCCTCCGGACAGGGGATGGAGAGACCCAGTACTTC. It codes for CASSLRTGDGETQYF. The whole variable domain, filled in from reference TRBV11-2 and TRBJ2-5, reads EAGVAQSPRYKIIEKRQSVAFWCNPISGHATLYWYQQILGQGPKLLIQFQNNGVVDDSQLPKDRFSAERLKGVDSTLKIQPAKLEDSAVYLCASSLRTGDGETQYFGPGTRLLVL.

The V call is TRBV7-2, the J call TRBJ2-1; D perhaps matches TRBD1 (5 bases). CDR1 is SGHTA and CDR2 is FQGNSA in the germline V gene. The CDR3 is 14 amino acids. Trimming left V 1 base short and J 4 bases short, with 8 bases between. This CDR3 is CASSLVPGYNEQFF. The CDR3 bases are TGTGCCAGCAGCTTAGTGCCAGGGTACAATGAGCAGTTCTTC.